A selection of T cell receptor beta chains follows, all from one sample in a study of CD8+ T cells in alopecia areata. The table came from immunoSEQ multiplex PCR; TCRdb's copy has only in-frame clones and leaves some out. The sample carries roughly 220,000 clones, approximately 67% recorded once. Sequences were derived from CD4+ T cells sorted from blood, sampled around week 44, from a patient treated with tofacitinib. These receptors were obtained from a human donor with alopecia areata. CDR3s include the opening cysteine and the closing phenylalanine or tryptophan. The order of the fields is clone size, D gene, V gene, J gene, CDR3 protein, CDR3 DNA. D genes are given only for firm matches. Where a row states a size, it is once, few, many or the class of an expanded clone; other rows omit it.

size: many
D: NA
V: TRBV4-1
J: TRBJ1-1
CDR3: CASSSGSTMNTEAFF
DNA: TGCGCCAGCTCCTCGGGTTCCACCATGAACACTGAAGCTTTCTTT

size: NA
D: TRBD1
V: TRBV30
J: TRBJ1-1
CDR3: CAWSTGTGVANTEAFF
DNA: TGTGCCTGGAGTACCGGGACAGGGGTAGCGAACACTGAAGCTTTCTTT

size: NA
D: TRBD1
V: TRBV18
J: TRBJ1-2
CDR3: CASSPATGFYGYTF
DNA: TGTGCCAGCTCACCCGCGACAGGGTTCTATGGCTACACCTTC

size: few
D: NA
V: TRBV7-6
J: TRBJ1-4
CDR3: CASSPRGGSEKLFF
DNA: TGTGCCAGCAGCCCCCGGGGGGGTAGCGAAAAACTGTTTTTT

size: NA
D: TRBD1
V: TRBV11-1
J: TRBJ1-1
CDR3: CASNGHRGVITEAFF
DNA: TGTGCCAGCAACGGGCACAGGGGAGTTATAACTGAAGCTTTCTTT

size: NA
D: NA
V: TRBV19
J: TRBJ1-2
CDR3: CASSIGSGSYGYTF
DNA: TGTGCCAGTAGTATCGGGTCAGGGAGCTATGGCTACACCTTC

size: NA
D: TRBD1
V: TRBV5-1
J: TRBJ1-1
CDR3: CASSSSRGQVVNTEAFF
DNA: TGCGCCAGCAGCTCGTCCAGGGGGCAAGTGGTGAACACTGAAGCTTTCTTT

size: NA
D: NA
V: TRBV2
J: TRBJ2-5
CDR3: CASKTLLGETQYF
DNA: TGTGCCAGCAAGACACTTCTAGGGGAGACCCAGTACTTC

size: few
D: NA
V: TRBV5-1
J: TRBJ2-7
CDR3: CASSRDRLYEQYF
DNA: TGCGCCAGCAGCCGGGACCGACTCTACGAGCAGTACTTC

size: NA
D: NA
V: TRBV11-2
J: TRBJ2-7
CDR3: CASSLDASYEQYF
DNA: TGTGCCAGCAGCTTAGATGCCAGCTACGAGCAGTACTTC

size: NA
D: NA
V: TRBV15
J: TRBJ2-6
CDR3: CATSRGHASSGANVLTF
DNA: TGTGCCACCAGCAGGGGACATGCCAGCTCTGGGGCCAACGTCCTGACTTTC

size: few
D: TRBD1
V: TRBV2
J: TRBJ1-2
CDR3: CASSGDRAAIYGYTF
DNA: TGTGCCAGCAGTGGAGACAGGGCCGCCATCTATGGCTACACCTTC

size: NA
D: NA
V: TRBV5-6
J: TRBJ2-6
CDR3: CASRLSKGSGANVLTF
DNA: TGTGCCAGCAGACTGAGTAAGGGCTCTGGGGCCAACGTCCTGACTTTC

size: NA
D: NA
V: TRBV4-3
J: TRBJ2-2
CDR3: CASSQDGVGAGELFF
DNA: TGCGCCAGCAGCCAGGACGGGGTTGGCGCCGGGGAGCTGTTTTTT

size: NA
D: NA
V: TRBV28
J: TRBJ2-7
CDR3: CASSYLGIEQYF
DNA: TGTGCCAGCAGTTACCTAGGGATCGAGCAGTACTTC

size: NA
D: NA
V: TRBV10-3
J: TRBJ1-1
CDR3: CAISDFGTNTEAFF
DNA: TGTGCCATCAGTGATTTCGGAACGAACACTGAAGCTTTCTTT

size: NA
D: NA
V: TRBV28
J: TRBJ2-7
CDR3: CASSLREGQGSLYEQYF
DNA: TGTGCCAGCAGTTTACGGGAGGGACAGGGAAGTTTGTACGAGCAGTACTTC